The 22 T cell receptor beta chains listed next were all sequenced from one sample in a study of shared clonotypes between healthy human individuals. Data came from immunoSEQ multiplex PCR; TCRdb stores just in-frame clones and leaves some out. This repertoire shows about 710,000 clones, over 60% found once; its top ten account for about 1.7%. Sequencing was performed on memory CD4+ T cells sorted from blood. The subset was: CD45RA-negative fraction. These receptors all come from a woman in her twenties or thirties in good health.

This clone has only one observation. V is TRBV5-5 and J is TRBJ2-5, with 9 positions matching TRBD2. The V and J ends lost 5 bases and 4 bases, in that order; junction bases with no gene match: 6. Germline V gene data show CDR1 as SGHKS and CDR2 as YYEKEE (reference sequence). The CDR3 is made up of 14 amino acids. CDR3: CASSGTSTRETQYF. For the CDR3, the DNA is TGTGCCAGCAGTGGGACTAGCACTCGAGAGACCCAGTACTTC.

V usage is TRBV28 and J usage is TRBJ2-5, with 13 nucleotides matching TRBD2. J was trimmed by 4 bases and V by 8 bases; bases with no gene match: 1. The CDR3 totals 13 residues. CDR1 is MDHEN, CDR2 SYDVKM, per germline. This CDR3 is CASGLAGVETQYF. The DNA for the CDR3 is TGTGCCAGCGGACTAGCGGGAGTAGAGACCCAGTACTTC.

This chain links TRBV7-8 with TRBJ2-5; D gene unclear. CDR1 SGHVS and CDR2 FQNEAQ come from the germline V gene. The V and J ends lost 4 bases and 5 bases respectively, with 17 bases between them. The CDR3 totals 15 residues. CDR3 sequence reads: CASSSGDPIFETQYF. The CDR3 nucleotides read TGTGCCAGCAGCTCCGGCGACCCCATTTTCGAGACCCAGTACTTC.

The table lists this clone with a few counts. CDR3 residues: CATAPGQGMETQYF. As DNA, the CDR3 is TGCGCCACCGCACCGGGACAGGGGATGGAGACCCAGTACTTC. The V and J genes are TRBV10-1 and TRBJ2-5, with TRBD1 matching over 10 bases. This CDR3 is 14 amino acids long. Per the germline V gene, CDR1 is WNHNN and CDR2 is SYGVQD (reference sequence). With V trimmed by 10 bases and J by 5 bases, 10 bases remained unmatched.

This clone was seen at least ten times. V usage is TRBV30 and J usage is TRBJ1-4; tentatively, D is TRBD1 (6 bases). The CDR3 totals 14 residues. Looked up from germline, CDR1 is GTSNPN and CDR2 is SVGIG (reference sequence). The ends were cut back, 2 bases at V and 7 bases at J, with 14 bases in the middle. The CDR3 is CAWSRRGGSEKLFF. The CDR3 region has the DNA TGTGCCTGGAGTCGTAGGGGGGGGAGTGAAAAACTGTTTTTT.

This chain uses TRBV10-3 with TRBJ1-3; D gene uncertain. The CDR3 is 13 amino acids. With 3 bases removed from V and 4 bases from J, the gap between germline ends came to 7 bases. Germline V gene data show CDR1 as ENHRY and CDR2 as SYGVKD. Here the CDR3 reads CAISDMGGNTIYF. CDR3 in DNA: TGTGCCATCAGTGATATGGGAGGAAACACCATATATTTT.

A word on this clone: Within the sample, other DNA sequences also encode this same CDR3. V and J are TRBV5-1 and TRBJ1-4, with 7 bases matching TRBD1. Unmatched junction bases numbered 6, after V lost 0 bases and J lost 7 bases. Germline CDR1 SGHRS, CDR2 YFSETQ. The CDR3 is 15 amino acids. The CDR3 nucleotides are TGCGCCAGCAGCTTGGGTGACAGGGATGTTGAAAAACTGTTTTTT. Translated, it gives CASSLGDRDVEKLFF.

The V and J genes are TRBV10-3 and TRBJ2-7; TRBD2 matches at 7 bases. Losses at the gene ends were 0 bases for V and 4 bases for J; bases not matched to a gene: 6. Germline V CDR1 and CDR2: ENHRY, SYGVKD. This CDR3 has 15 amino acids. The DNA of the CDR3 is TGTGCCATCAGTGAGTCGGCGGGAGTAGTTTACGAGCAGTACTTC. Its translation is CAISESAGVVYEQYF.

This clone turned up a few times. This chain joins TRBV25-1 and TRBJ2-1, with D perhaps matching TRBD1 (5 bases). V dropped 2 bases and J dropped 6 bases, with 14 bases sitting between them. The CDR3 has 15 amino acids. Germline values: CDR1 MGHDK, CDR2 SYGVNS. CDR3 sequence (DNA): TGTGCCAGCAGTGAAGACTCCAGGGTACGCAATGAGCAGTTCTTC. Residues: CASSEDSRVRNEQFF. The full variable domain, rest sourced from reference TRBV25-1 and TRBJ2-1, is EADIYQTPRYLVIGTGKKITLECSQTMGHDKMYWYQQDPGMELHLIHYSYGVNSTEKGDLSSESTVSRIRTEHFPLTLESARPSHTSQYLCASSEDSRVRNEQFFGPGTRLTVL.

This chain uses TRBV27 with TRBJ2-6; 8 bases agree with TRBD1. With V trimmed by 3 bases and J by 2 bases, 12 bases remained unmatched. From germline, CDR1 is MNHEY and CDR2 SMNVEV (reference sequence). The CDR3 spans 19 residues. This CDR3 reads CASSLAPGGGLTGANVLTF. The CDR3 nucleotides read TGTGCCAGCAGTTTGGCGCCAGGGGGCGGTTTAACTGGGGCCAACGTCCTGACTTTC.

A remark on this clone: A much larger clone sits a single nucleotide away, making a read error possible. Other DNA sequences of this sample code for an identical CDR3. The V and J genes are TRBV7-2 and TRBJ1-1; D remains unclear. The CDR3 consists of 13 residues. V lost 5 bases, J lost 3 bases, and 10 bases lay in between. CDR1 is SGHTA and CDR2 is FQGNSA in the germline V gene. This CDR3 is CASSTQRDTEAFF. CDR3 coding DNA: TGTGCCAGCAGCACCCAACGGGACACTGAAGCTTTCTTT. The full variable domain, in which reference TRBV7-2 and TRBJ1-1 provide the parts outside the CDR3, is GAGVSQSPSNKVTEKGKDVELRCDPISGHTALYWYRQSLGQGLEFLIYFQGNSAPDKSGLPSDRFSAERTGGSVSTLTIQRTQQEDSAVYLCASSTQRDTEAFFGQGTRLTVV.

V is TRBV5-1 and J is TRBJ2-1; TRBD1 or TRBD2 may be the D gene (5 bases each). V was trimmed by 0 bases and J by 5 bases, leaving 15 bases between them. This CDR3 has 16 amino acids. The germline CDR1 and CDR2 sequences are SGHRS and YFSETQ. CDR3 in amino acids: CASSLVRGTNNNEQFF. The CDR3 DNA follows: TGCGCCAGCAGCTTGGTTAGAGGGACGAATAACAATGAGCAGTTCTTC. The full variable domain, with the rest looked up from reference TRBV5-1 and TRBJ2-1, is KAGVTQTPRYLIKTRGQQVTLSCSPISGHRSVSWYQQTPGQGLQFLFEYFSETQRNKGNFPGRFSGRQFSNSRSEMNVSTLELGDSALYLCASSLVRGTNNNEQFFGPGTRLTVL.

The chain is built from TRBV29-1 and TRBJ1-2, with D unresolved. Germline lookup yields CDR1 SQVTM and CDR2 ANQGSEA. The CDR3 consists of 13 residues. V was pared by 2 bases and J by 8 bases, with 15 bases between. Here the CDR3 reads CSVEQILLGGYTF. CDR3 in DNA: TGCAGCGTTGAACAGATTCTCTTGGGGGGCTACACCTTC.

The chain links TRBV27 to TRBJ2-7; D assignment may be TRBD1 or TRBD2 (5 bases each). The germline V gene encodes CDR1 MNHEY and CDR2 SMNVEV (reference sequence). CDR3 length: 16 residues. Trimming took 1 base from V and 3 from J, leaving 16 bases between them. CDR3: CASSLFPGKGNYEQYF. The CDR3 nucleotides are TGTGCCAGCAGTTTATTCCCGGGGAAGGGGAACTACGAGCAGTACTTC.

The chain joins TRBV19 to TRBJ2-2, with D perhaps matching TRBD1 (6 bases). This CDR3 is 14 amino acids long. V shed 1 base and J shed 3 bases, with 6 bases lying between them. Germline CDR1 LNHDA, CDR2 SQIVND (reference sequence). The CDR3 loop is CASSIGQDTGELFF. The DNA for the CDR3 is TGTGCCAGTAGTATAGGACAGGACACCGGGGAGCTGTTTTTT.

The rearrangement links TRBV7-9 to TRBJ2-1; D is unresolved. Trimming cost V 5 bases and J 0 bases, with 11 bases left between them. Germline CDR1 reads SEHNR; CDR2 reads FQNEAQ (reference sequence). The CDR3 covers 15 residues. For the CDR3, the DNA is TGTGCCAGCAGCCCCGGTGACCTCTCCTACAATGAGCAGTTCTTC. This sequence encodes CASSPGDLSYNEQFF.

The chain combines TRBV6-5 with TRBJ1-2; a possible D gene is TRBD1 (5 bases). CDR1 and CDR2 from the germline V gene are MNHEY and SVGAGI. This CDR3 spans 15 amino acids. Trimming took off 4 bases at V and 4 bases at J, with 16 bases between the two ends. In DNA, the CDR3 is TGTGCCAGCAGTTCCATCGGGGCTCCTACCTATGGCTACACCTTC. This translates into CASSSIGAPTYGYTF.

V gene TRBV2 combines with J gene TRBJ1-1; D ambiguous. The germline V and J ends were trimmed by 4 bases and 7 bases, with 13 bases remaining between them. Germline CDR1 reads SNHLY; CDR2 reads FYNNEI. CDR3 size: 13 residues. CDR3 DNA sequence: TGTGCCAGCAGTGGTGATAGTTTGGGTGAAGCTTTCTTT. Translating gives CASSGDSLGEAFF.

CDR3 amino acids: CASSPKIWTRAGGELFF. The CDR3, as DNA: TGCGCCAGCAGCCCCAAAATTTGGACCAGGGCAGGCGGGGAGCTGTTTTTT. J is TRBJ2-2 and V is TRBV4-1, with D maybe TRBD1 (5 bases). V lost 4 bases and J lost 7, with 22 bases in between. The CDR3 runs 17 residues. Germline CDR1 reads MGHRA; CDR2 reads YSYEKL.

This chain links TRBV9 with TRBJ1-3; D is ambiguous. CDR3 size: 15 residues. Trimming took off 4 bases at V and 1 base at J, with 12 bases between the two ends. From germline, CDR1 is SGDLS and CDR2 YYNGEE. The CDR3 bases are TGTGCCAGCAGCTCCGGTGGGCGGTCTGGAAACACCATATATTTT. This codes for CASSSGGRSGNTIYF. Full variable domain (rest looked up from reference TRBV9 and TRBJ1-3): DSGVTQTPKHLITATGQRVTLRCSPRSGDLSVYWYQQSLDQGLQFLIQYYNGEERAKGNILERFSAQQFPDLHSELNLSSLELGDSALYFCASSSGGRSGNTIYFGEGSWLTVV.

This clone was seen a few times. The chain recombines TRBV27 with TRBJ2-1, with 7 bases identical to TRBD2. The germline CDR1 and CDR2 sequences are MNHEY and SMNVEV (reference sequence). J lost 4 bases, V lost 6 bases, and 12 bases had no gene match. The CDR3 is made up of 16 amino acids. This CDR3 reads CASRDEASGTYNEQFF. CDR3 nucleotide sequence: TGTGCCAGCAGAGACGAGGCTAGCGGAACATACAATGAGCAGTTCTTC.

This clone was counted many times. The CDR3 region has the DNA TGTGCCAGCAGTTTACGAGGACTAGCGGGAACCGGGGAGCTGTTTTTT. This gives the protein CASSLRGLAGTGELFF. V is TRBV27 and J is TRBJ2-2; 12 bases are shared with TRBD2. CDR3 length: 16 residues. Per germline, CDR1 MNHEY and CDR2 SMNVEV (reference sequence). J lost 5 bases, V lost 2 bases, and 3 bases had no gene match.